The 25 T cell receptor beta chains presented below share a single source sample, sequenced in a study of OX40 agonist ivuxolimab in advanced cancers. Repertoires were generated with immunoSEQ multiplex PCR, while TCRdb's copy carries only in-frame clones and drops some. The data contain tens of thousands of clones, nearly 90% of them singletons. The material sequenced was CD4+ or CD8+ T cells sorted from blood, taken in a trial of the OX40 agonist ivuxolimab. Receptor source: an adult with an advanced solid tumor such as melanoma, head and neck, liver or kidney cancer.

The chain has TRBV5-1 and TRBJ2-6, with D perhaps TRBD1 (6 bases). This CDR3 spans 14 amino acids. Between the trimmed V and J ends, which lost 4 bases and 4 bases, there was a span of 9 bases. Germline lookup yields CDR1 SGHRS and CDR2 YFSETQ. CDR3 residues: CASSPGTGANVLTF. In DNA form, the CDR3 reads TGCGCCAGCAGCCCGGGGACAGGGGCCAACGTCCTGACTTTC. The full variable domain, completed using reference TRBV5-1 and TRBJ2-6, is KAGVTQTPRYLIKTRGQQVTLSCSPISGHRSVSWYQQTPGQGLQFLFEYFSETQRNKGNFPGRFSGRQFSNSRSEMNVSTLELGDSALYLCASSPGTGANVLTFGAGSRLTVL.

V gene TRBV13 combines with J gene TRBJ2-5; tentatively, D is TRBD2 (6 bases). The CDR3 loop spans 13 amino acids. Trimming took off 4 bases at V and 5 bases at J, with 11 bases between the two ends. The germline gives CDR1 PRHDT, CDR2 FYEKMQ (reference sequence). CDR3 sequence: CASSYPGGETQYF. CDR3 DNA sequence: TGTGCCAGCAGCTATCCTGGAGGGGAGACCCAGTACTTC.

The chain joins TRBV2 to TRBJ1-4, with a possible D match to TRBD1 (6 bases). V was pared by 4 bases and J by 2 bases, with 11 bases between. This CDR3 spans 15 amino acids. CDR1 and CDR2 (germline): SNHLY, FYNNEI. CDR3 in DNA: TGTGCCAGCAGTGGGACAGTAAGGACTAATGAAAAACTGTTTTTT. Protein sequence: CASSGTVRTNEKLFF.

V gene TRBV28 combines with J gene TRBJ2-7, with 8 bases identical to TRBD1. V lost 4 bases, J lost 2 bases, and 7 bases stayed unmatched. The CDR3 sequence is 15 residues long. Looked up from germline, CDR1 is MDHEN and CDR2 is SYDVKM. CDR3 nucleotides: TGTGCCAGCAGTTGGTCAGGGGGCCGAACCTACGAGCAGTACTTC. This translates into CASSWSGGRTYEQYF.

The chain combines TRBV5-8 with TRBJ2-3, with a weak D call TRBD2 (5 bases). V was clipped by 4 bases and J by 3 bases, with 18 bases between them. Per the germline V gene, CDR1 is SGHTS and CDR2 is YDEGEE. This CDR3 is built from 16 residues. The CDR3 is CASSPGRSGLTDTQYF. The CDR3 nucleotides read TGTGCCAGCAGCCCTGGAAGGAGCGGACTGACAGATACGCAGTATTTT.

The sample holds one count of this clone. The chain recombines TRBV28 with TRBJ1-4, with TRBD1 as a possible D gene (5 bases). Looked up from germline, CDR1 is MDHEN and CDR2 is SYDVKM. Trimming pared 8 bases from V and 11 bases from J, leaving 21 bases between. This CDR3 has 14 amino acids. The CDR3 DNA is TGTGCCAGCTCACCTCAGCAGGGACCTGACAAACTGTTTTTT. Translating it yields CASSPQQGPDKLFF.

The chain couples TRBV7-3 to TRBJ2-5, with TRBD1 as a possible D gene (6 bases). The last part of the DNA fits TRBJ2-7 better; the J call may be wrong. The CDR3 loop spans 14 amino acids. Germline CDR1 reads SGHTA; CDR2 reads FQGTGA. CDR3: CASSLFAGDYEQYF. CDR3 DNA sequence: TGTGCCAGCAGCTTATTTGCAGGGGACTACGAGCAGTACTTC.

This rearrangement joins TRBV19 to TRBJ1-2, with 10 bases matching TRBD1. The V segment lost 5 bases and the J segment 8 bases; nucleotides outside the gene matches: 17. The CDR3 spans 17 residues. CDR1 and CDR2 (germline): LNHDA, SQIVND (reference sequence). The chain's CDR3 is CASSSMGRQGATRGYTF. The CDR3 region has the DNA TGTGCCAGTAGTTCCATGGGGAGACAGGGGGCGACGCGGGGCTACACCTTC.

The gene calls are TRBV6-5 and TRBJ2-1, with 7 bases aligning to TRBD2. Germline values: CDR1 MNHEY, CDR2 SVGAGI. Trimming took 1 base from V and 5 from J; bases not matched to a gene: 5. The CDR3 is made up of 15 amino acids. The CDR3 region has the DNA TGTGCCAGCAGTTACTTAGCGGGCCCTGACAATGAGCAGTTCTTC. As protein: CASSYLAGPDNEQFF.

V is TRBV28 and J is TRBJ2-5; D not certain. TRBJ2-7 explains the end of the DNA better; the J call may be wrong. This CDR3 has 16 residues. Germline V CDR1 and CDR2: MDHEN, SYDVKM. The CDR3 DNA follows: TGTGCCAGCAGTTGGGCCAAGACTGAGAGCTCCTACGAGCAGTACTTC. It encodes CASSWAKTESSYEQYF.

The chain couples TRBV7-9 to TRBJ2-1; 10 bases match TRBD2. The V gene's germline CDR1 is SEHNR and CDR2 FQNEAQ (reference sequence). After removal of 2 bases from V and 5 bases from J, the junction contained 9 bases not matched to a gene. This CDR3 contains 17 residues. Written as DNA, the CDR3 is TGTGCCAGCAGCTTATCGGTCGCTAGCGGGAGTAACAATGAGCAGTTCTTC. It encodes CASSLSVASGSNNEQFF.

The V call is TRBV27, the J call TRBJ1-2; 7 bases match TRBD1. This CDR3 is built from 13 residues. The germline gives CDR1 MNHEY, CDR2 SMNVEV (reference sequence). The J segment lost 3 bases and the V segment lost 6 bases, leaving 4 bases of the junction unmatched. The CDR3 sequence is CASSQGGYYGYTF. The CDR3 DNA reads TGTGCCAGCAGCCAGGGGGGGTACTATGGCTACACCTTC.

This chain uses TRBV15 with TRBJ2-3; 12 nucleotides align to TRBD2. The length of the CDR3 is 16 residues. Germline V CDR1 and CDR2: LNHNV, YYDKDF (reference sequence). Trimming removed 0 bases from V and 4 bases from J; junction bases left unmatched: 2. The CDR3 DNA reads TGTGCCACCAGCAGAGATCTAGCGGGGGGGGCAGATACGCAGTATTTT. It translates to CATSRDLAGGADTQYF.

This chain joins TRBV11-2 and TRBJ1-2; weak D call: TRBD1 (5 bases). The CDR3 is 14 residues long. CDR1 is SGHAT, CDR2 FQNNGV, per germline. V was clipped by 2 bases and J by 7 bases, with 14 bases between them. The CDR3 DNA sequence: TGTGCCAGCAGCTTAATCCGGGGCCGGGGTGGCTACACCTTC. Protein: CASSLIRGRGGYTF.

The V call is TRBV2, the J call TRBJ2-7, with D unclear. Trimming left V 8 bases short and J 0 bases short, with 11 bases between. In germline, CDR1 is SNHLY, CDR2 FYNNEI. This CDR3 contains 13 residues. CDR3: CASQTDTSYEQYF. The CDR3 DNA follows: TGTGCCAGCCAGACCGACACCTCCTACGAGCAGTACTTC.

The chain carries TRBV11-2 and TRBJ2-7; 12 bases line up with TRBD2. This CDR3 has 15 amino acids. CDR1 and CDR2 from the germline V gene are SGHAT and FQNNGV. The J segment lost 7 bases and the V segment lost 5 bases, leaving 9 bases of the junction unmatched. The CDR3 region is CASSLTSGGEREQYF. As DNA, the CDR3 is TGTGCCAGCAGCCTGACTAGCGGGGGAGAACGTGAGCAGTACTTC. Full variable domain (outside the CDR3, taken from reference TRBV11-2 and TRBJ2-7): EAGVAQSPRYKIIEKRQSVAFWCNPISGHATLYWYQQILGQGPKLLIQFQNNGVVDDSQLPKDRFSAERLKGVDSTLKIQPAKLEDSAVYLCASSLTSGGEREQYFGPGTRLTVT.

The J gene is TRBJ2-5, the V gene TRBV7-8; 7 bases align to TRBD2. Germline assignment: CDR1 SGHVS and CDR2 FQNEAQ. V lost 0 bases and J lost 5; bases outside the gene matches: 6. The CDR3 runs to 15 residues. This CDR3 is CASSLAGGVLETQYF. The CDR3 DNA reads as TGTGCCAGCAGCTTAGCGGGGGGGGTCCTCGAGACCCAGTACTTC.

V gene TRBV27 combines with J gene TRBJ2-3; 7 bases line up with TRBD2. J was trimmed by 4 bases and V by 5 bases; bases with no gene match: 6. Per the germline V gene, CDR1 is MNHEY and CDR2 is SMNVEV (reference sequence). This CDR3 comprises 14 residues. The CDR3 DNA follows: TGTGCCAGCAGTCCGGGGACTAACCCAGATACGCAGTATTTT. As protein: CASSPGTNPDTQYF.

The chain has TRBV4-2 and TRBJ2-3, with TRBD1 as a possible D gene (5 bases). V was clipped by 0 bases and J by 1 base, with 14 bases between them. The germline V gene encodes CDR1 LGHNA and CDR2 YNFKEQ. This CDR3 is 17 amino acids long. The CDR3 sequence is CASSQDTVTVGTDTQYF. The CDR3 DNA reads TGTGCCAGCAGCCAAGATACTGTGACAGTAGGCACAGATACGCAGTATTTT.

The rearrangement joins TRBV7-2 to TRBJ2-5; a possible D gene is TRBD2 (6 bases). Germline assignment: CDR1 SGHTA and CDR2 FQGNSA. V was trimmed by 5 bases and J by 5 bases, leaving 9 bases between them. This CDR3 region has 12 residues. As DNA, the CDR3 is TGTGCCAGCAGCCCACGGGGGGAGACCCAGTACTTC. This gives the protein CASSPRGETQYF.

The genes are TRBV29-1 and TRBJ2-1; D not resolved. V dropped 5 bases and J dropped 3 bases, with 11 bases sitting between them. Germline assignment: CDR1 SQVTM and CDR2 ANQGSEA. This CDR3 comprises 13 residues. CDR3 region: CSVRHPSYNEQFF. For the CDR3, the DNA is TGCAGCGTTAGGCACCCTAGCTACAATGAGCAGTTCTTC.

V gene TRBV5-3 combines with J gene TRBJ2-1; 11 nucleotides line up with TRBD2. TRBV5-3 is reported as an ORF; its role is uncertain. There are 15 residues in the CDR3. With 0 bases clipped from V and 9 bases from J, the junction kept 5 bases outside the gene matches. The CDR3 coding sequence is TGTGCCAGAAGCTTGGGCACTAGCGGGAGATGTGAGCAGTTCTTC. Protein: CARSLGTSGRCEQFF.

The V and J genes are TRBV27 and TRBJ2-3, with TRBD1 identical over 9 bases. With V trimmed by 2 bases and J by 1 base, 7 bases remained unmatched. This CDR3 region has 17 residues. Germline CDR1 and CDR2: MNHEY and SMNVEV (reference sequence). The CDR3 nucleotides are TGTGCCAGCAGTTTAAAACCGGGACAGGGCGGCACAGATACGCAGTATTTT. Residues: CASSLKPGQGGTDTQYF.

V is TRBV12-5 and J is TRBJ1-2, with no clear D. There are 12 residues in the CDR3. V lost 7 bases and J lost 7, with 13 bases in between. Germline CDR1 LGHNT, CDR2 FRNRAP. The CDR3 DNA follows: TGTGCTAGTGACTACAAAGGCGGTGGCTACACCTTC. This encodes CASDYKGGGYTF.

Here the CDR3 DNA reads TGTGCCAGCAGCCCGCGGACAGGCGACAATGAGCAGTTCTTC. Its translation is CASSPRTGDNEQFF. The V and J genes are TRBV7-2 and TRBJ2-1; 7 nucleotides line up with TRBD1. This CDR3 contains 14 residues. Germline CDR1 reads SGHTA; CDR2 reads FQGNSA. After removal of 5 bases from V and 5 bases from J, the junction contained 6 bases not matched to a gene. Full variable domain (missing parts from reference TRBV7-2 and TRBJ2-1): GAGVSQSPSNKVTEKGKDVELRCDPISGHTALYWYRQSLGQGLEFLIYFQGNSAPDKSGLPSDRFSAERTGGSVSTLTIQRTQQEDSAVYLCASSPRTGDNEQFFGPGTRLTVL.